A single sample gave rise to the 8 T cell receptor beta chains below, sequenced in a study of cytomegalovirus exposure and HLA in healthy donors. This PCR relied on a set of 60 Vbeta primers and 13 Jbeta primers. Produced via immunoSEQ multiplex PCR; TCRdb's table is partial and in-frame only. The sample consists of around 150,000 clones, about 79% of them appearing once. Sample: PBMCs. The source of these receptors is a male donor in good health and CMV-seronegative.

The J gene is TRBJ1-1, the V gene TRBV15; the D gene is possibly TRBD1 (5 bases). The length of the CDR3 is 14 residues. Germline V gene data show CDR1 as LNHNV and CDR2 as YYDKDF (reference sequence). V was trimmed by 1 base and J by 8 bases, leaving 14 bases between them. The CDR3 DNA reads TGTGCCACCAGCAGAGGATGGGACTCCGGCGAAGCTTTCTTT. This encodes CATSRGWDSGEAFF.

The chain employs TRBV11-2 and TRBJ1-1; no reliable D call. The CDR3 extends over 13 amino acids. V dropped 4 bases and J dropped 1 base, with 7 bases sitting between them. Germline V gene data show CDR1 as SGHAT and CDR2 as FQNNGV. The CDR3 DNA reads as TGTGCCAGCAGCTCCCCTCCGAACACTGAAGCTTTCTTT. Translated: CASSSPPNTEAFF.

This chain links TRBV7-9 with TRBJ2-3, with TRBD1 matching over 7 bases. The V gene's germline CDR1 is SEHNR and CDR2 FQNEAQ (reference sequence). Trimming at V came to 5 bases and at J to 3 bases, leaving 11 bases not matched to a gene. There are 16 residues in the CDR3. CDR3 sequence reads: CASSTQDRLRTDTQYF. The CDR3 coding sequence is TGTGCCAGCAGCACTCAGGACAGGTTGAGAACAGATACGCAGTATTTT.

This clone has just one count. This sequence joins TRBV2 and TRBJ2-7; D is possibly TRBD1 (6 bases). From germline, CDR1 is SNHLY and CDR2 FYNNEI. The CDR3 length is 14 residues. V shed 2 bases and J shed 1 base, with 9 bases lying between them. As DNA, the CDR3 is TGTGCCAGCAGTGAACCGACAGGATCCTACGAGCAGTACTTC. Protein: CASSEPTGSYEQYF.

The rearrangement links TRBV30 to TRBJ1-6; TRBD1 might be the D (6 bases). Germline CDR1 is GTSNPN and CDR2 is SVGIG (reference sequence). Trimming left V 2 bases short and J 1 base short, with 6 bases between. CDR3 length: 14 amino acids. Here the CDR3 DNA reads TGTGCCTGGAGTACAGGGTCCTATAATTCACCCCTCCACTTT. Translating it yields CAWSTGSYNSPLHF.

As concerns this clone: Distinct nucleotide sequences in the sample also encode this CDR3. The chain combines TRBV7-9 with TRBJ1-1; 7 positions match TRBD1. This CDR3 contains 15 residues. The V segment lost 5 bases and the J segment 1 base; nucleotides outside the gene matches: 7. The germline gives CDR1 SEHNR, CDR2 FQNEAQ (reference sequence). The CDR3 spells CASSPRQGGNTEAFF. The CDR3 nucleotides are TGTGCCAGCAGCCCGAGACAGGGAGGGAACACTGAAGCTTTCTTT.

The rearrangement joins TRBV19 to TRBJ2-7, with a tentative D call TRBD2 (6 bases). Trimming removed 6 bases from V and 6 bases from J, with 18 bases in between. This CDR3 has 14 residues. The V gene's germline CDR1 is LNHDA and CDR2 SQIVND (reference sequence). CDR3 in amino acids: CASRNSGGGGEQYF. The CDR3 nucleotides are TGTGCCAGTAGGAATTCCGGGGGAGGAGGCGAGCAGTACTTC.

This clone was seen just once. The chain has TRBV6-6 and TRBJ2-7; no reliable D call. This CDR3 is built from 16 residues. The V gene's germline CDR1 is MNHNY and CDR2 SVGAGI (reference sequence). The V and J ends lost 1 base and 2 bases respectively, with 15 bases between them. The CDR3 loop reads CASSYFSGPGPYEQYF. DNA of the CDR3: TGTGCCAGCAGTTACTTTTCCGGCCCTGGGCCCTACGAGCAGTACTTC.